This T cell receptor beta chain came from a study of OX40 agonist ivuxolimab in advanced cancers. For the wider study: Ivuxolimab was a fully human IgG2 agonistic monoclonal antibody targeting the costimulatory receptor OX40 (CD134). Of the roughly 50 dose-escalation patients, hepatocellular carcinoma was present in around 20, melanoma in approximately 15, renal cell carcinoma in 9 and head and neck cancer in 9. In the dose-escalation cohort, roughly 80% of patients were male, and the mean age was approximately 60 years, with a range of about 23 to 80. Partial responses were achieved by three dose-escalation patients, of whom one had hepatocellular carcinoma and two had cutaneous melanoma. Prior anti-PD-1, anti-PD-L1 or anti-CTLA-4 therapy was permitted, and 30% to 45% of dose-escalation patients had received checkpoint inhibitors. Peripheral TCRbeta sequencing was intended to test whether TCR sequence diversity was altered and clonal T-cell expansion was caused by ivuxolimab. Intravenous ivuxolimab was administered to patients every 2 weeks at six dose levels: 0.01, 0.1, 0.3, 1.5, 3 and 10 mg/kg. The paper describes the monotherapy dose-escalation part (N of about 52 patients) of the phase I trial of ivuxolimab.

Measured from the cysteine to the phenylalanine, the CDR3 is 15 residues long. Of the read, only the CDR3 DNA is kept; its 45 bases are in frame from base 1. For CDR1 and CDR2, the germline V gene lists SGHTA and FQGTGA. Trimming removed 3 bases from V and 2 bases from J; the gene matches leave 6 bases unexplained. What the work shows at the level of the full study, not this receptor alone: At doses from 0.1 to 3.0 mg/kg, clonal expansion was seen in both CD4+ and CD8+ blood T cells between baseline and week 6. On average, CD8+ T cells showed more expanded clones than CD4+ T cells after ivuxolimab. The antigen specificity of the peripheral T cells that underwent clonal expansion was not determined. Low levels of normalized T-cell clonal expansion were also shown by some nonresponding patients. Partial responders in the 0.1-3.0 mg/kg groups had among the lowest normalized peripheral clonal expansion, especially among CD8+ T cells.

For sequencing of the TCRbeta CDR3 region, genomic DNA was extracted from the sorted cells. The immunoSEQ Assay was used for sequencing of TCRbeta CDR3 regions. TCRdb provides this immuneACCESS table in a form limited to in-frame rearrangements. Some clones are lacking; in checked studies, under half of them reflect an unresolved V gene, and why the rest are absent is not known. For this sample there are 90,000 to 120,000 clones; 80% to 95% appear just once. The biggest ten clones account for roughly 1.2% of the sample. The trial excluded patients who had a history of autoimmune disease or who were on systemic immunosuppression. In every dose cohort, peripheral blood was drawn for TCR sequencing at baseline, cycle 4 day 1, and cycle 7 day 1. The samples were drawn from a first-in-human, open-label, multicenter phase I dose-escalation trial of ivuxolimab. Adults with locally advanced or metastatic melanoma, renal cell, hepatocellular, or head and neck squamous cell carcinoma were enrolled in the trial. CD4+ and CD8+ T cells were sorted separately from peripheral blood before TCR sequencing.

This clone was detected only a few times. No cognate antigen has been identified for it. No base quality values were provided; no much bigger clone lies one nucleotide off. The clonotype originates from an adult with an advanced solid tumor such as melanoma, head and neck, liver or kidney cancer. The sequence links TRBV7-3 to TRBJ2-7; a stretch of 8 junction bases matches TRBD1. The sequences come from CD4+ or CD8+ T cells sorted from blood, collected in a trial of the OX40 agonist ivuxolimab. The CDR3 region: CASSFGQGGPYEQYF. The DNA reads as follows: TGTGCCAGCAGCTTTGGACAGGGTGGGCCCTACGAGCAGTACTTC.